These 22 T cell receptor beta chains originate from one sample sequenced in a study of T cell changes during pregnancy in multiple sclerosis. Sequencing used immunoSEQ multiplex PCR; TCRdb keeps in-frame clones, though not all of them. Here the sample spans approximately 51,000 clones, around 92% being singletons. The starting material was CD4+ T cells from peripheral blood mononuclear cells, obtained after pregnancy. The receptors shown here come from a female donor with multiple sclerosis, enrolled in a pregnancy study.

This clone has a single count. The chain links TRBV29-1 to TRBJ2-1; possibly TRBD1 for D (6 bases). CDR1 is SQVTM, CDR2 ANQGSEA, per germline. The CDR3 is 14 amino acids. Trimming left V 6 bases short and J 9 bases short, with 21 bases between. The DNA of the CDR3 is TGCAGCGTGAGGGGCAGTCGAGGGGGTGCTGAGCAGTTCTTC. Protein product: CSVRGSRGGAEQFF.

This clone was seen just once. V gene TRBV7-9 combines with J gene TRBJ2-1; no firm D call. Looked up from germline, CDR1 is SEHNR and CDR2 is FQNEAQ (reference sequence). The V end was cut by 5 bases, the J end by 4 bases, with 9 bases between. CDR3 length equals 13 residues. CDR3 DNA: TGTGCCAGCAGCCAAGGAGTATACAATGAGCAGTTCTTC. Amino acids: CASSQGVYNEQFF.

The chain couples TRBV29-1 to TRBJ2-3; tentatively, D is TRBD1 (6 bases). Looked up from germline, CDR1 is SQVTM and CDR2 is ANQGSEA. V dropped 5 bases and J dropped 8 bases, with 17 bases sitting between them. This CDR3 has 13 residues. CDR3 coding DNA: TGCAGCGTTAGACTTCCGGGACACGCTACGCAGTATTTT. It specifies CSVRLPGHATQYF.

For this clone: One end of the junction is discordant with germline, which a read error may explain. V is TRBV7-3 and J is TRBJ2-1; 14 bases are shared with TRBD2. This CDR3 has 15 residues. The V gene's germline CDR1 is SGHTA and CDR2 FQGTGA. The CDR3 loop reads CASAGTSGSYSEQFF. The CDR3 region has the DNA TGTGCCAGCGCTGGGACTAGCGGGAGCTACAGTGAGCAGTTCTTC.

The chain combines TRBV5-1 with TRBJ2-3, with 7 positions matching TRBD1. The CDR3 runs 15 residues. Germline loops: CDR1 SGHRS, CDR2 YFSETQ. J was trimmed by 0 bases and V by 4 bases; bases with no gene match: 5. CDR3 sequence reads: CASSLGTASTDTQYF. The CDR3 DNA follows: TGCGCCAGCAGCCTTGGGACAGCAAGCACAGATACGCAGTATTTT.

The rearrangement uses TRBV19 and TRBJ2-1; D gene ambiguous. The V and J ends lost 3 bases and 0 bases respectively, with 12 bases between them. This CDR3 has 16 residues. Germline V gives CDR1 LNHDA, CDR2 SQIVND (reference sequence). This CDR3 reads CASSIEPRSSYNEQFF. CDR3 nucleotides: TGTGCCAGTAGTATTGAGCCTAGGAGCTCCTACAATGAGCAGTTCTTC.

CDR3 residues: CASSHGRASKNEQFF. The CDR3 bases are TGTGCCAGCAGCCACGGGAGGGCCTCCAAAAATGAGCAGTTCTTC. The rearrangement uses TRBV7-9 and TRBJ2-1; the match to TRBD2 covers 8 bases. The CDR3 consists of 15 residues. Trimming cost V 5 bases and J 7 bases; bases outside gene matches: 10. CDR1 and CDR2 (germline): SEHNR, FQNEAQ (reference sequence).

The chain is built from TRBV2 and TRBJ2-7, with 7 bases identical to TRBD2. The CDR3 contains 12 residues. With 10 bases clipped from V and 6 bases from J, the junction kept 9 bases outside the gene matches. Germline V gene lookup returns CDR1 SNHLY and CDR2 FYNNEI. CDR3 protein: CATRLAGSEQYF. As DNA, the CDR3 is TGTGCCACCCGACTAGCCGGATCCGAGCAGTACTTC.

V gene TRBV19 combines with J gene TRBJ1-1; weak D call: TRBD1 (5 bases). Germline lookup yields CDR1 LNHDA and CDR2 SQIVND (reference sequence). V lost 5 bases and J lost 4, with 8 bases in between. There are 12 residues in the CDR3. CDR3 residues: CASSSQGTEAFF. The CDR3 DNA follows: TGTGCCAGTAGTTCCCAGGGCACTGAAGCTTTCTTT.

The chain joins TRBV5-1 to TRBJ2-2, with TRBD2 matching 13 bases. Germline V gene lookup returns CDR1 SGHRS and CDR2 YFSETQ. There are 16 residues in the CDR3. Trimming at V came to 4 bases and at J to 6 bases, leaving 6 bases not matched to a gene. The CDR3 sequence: CASSPGLAGVSGELFF. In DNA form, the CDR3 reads TGCGCCAGCAGCCCCGGACTAGCGGGAGTTTCCGGGGAGCTGTTTTTT.

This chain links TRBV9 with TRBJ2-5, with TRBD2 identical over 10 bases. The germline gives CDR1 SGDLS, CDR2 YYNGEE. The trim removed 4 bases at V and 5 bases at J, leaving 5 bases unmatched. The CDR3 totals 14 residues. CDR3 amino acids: CASSKTSGTETQYF. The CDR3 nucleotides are TGTGCCAGCAGCAAAACTAGCGGGACGGAGACCCAGTACTTC.

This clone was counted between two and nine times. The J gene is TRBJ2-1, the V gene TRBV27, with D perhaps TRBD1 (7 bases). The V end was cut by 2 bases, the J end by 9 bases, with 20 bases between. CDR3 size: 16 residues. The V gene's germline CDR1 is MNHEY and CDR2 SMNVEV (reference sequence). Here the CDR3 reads CASSLVPTGRSGEQFF. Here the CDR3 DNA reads TGTGCCAGCAGTTTAGTACCGACAGGGAGGTCTGGTGAGCAGTTCTTC.

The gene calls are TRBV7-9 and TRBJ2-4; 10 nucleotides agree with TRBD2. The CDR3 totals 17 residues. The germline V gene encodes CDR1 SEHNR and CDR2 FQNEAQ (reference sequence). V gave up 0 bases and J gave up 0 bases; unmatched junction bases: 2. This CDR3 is CASSLATSGLAKNIQYF. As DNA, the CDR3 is TGTGCCAGCAGCTTAGCGACTAGCGGGCTAGCCAAAAACATTCAGTACTTC. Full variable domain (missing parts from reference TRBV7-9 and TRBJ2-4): DTGVSQNPRHKITKRGQNVTFRCDPISEHNRLYWYRQTLGQGPEFLTYFQNEAQLEKSRLLSDRFSAERPKGSFSTLEIQRTEQGDSAMYLCASSLATSGLAKNIQYFGAGTRLSVL.

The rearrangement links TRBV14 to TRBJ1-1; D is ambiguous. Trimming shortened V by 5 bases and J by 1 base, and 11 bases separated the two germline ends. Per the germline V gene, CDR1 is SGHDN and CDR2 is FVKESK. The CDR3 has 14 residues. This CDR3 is CASSSLSGNTEAFF. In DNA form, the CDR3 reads TGTGCCAGCAGCAGTTTGAGTGGGAACACTGAAGCTTTCTTT.

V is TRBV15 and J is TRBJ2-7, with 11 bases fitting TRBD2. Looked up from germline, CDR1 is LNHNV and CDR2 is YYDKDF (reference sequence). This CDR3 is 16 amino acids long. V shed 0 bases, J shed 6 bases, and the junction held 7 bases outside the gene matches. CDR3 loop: CATSREGTSGSFEQYF. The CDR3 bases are TGTGCCACCAGCAGAGAGGGAACTAGCGGGAGTTTCGAGCAGTACTTC.

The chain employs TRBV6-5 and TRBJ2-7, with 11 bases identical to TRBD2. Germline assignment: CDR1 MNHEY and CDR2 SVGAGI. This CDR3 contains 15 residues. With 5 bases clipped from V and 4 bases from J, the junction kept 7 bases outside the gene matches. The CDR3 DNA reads TGTGCCAGCAGTCCACTAGCGGGAGATGGTTACGAGCAGTACTTC. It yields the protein CASSPLAGDGYEQYF.

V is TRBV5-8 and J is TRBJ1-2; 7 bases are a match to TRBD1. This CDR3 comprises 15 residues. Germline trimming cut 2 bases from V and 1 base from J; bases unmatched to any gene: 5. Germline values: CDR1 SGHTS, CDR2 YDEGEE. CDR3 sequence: CASSFPGQNNYGYTF. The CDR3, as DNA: TGTGCCAGCAGCTTTCCGGGACAGAATAACTATGGCTACACCTTC.

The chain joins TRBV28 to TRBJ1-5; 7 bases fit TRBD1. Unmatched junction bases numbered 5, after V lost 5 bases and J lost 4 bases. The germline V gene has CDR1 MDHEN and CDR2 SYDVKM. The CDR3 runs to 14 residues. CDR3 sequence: CASSPGQFNQPQHF. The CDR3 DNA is TGTGCCAGCAGTCCGGGACAGTTTAATCAGCCCCAGCATTTT.

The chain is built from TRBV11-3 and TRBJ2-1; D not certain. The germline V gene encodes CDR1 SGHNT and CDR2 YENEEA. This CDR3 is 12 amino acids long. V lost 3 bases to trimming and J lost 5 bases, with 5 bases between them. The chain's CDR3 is CASSFHDNEQFF. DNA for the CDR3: TGTGCCAGCAGCTTCCATGACAATGAGCAGTTCTTC.

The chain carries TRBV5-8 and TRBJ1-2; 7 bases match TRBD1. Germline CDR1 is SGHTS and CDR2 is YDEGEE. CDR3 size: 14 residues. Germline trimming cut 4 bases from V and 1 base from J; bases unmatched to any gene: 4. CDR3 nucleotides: TGTGCCAGCAGCCCGACAGGGTATAACTATGGCTACACCTTC. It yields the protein CASSPTGYNYGYTF. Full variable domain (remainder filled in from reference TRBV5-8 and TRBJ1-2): EAGVTQSPTHLIKTRGQQATLRCSPISGHTSVYWYQQALGLGLQFLLWYDEGEERNRGNFPPRFSGRQFPNYSSELNVNALELEDSALYLCASSPTGYNYGYTFGSGTRLTVV.

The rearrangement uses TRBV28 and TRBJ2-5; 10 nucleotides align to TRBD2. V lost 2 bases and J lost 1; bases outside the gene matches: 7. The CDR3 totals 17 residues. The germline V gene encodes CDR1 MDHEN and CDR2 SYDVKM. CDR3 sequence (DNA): TGTGCCAGCAGTTTAGTCTCGCTAGCGGGGGCCCAAGAGACCCAGTACTTC. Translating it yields CASSLVSLAGAQETQYF.

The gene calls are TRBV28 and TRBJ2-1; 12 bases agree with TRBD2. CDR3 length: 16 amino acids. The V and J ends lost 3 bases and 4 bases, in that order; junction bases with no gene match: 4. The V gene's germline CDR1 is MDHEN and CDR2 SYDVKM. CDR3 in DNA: TGTGCCAGCAGTTTGACTAGCGGGAGTAGGTACAATGAGCAGTTCTTC. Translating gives CASSLTSGSRYNEQFF.